Sequencing of this T cell receptor beta chain was carried out in a study of shared clonotypes between healthy human individuals. Germline loops: CDR1 PRHDT, CDR2 FYEKMQ (reference sequence). The V end lost 5 bases, the J end lost 3 bases, and 7 bases lay between the germline ends. This CDR3 is 12 amino acids long. The deep-level immunoSEQ assay was used. For every subset, genomic DNA was evenly distributed across several immunoSEQ plates. Generated by immunoSEQ multiplex PCR, the TCRdb table keeps only in-frame clones and is missing some. The table shows under 2,000,000 clones, with about 95% occurring only once. The naive CD8 population came from CD45RO-negative cells selected for CCR7, without terminally differentiated effector memory CD45RA+ cells.

This chain uses TRBV13 with TRBJ1-1; D is undetermined. Material for sequencing was naive CD8+ T cells sorted from blood. This sequence was found in a man younger than 30 in good health. The CDR3 nucleotides are TGTGCCAGCAGCATATATGACACTGAAGCTTTCTTT. As protein: CASSIYDTEAFF. The variable domain in full, with the rest retrieved from reference TRBV13 and TRBJ1-1, is AAGVIQSPRHLIKEKRETATLKCYPIPRHDTVYWYQQGPGQDPQFLISFYEKMQSDKGSIPDRFSAQQFSDYHSELNMSSLELGDSALYFCASSIYDTEAFFGQGTRLTVV.